This TCR beta chain was sequenced for a study of identical twins. Study findings and constraints: Models underestimated out-of-frame TCR alpha sharing in monozygotic twins.

Germline values: CDR1 MNHNS, CDR2 SASEGT. J was trimmed by 3 bases and V by 6 bases; bases with no gene match: 11. The CDR3 loop spans 16 amino acids. This clonotype was seen more than once but under ten times. The antigen is undetermined. The authors used template switching to add a universal primer site and gave cDNA unique molecular identifiers. In TCRdb, the 5' RACE reads were re-called with MiXCR into one record per CDR3 protein. Of some 900,000 distinct CDR3 sequences in the sample, around an eighth are singletons; the top ten hold 1.5% to 2%. The same data also contributed to another study, on yellow fever vaccine responses in identical twins.

V gene TRBV6-1 combines with J gene TRBJ2-3; 8 bases are shared with TRBD2. The material sequenced was PBMCs. This TCR was sampled from a woman aged 18-30 years in good health. The DNA for the CDR3 is TGTGCCAGCAGCAACCGGGGGGGGCAGGGAACAGATACGCAGTATTTT. Amino acid sequence: CASSNRGGQGTDTQYF.